This T cell receptor beta chain was observed in a study of blood T cell repertoires in COVID-19. Turning to the study itself: From the United States, Italy and Spain came samples of acute and convalescent COVID-19. From T cells, B-cell-depleted T cells, or PBMCs came the material, which was cDNA or gDNA.

Germline V gene lookup returns CDR1 MNHEY and CDR2 SVGEGT. CDR3 size: 14 residues. After removal of 5 bases from V and 5 bases from J, the junction contained 7 bases not matched to a gene. In the authors' methods: Nucleated cell counts were estimated from reference gene primer amplification. The data were produced by immunoSEQ multiplex PCR, yet TCRdb's version contains in-frame clones alone and is incomplete. Clone size and V and J calls were adopted from that table, with D and trimming inferred from the DNA. The data show approximately 280,000 clones, roughly 90% seen once. The clonotype was recovered from an older woman with acute or convalescent COVID-19. What was sequenced was peripheral blood. The rearrangement joins TRBV6-2 or TRBV6-3 to TRBJ2-5; 8 positions match TRBD1. The CDR3 nucleotides are TGTGCCAGCAGTCCCGGGACAGGCCGGGAGACCCAGTACTTC. Its protein product is CASSPGTGRETQYF.